The entry below gives a single T cell receptor beta chain sequence along with its context. V trimming: 6 bases; J trimming: 2 bases; junction bases outside the gene matches: 4. Germline V gives CDR1 SNHLY, CDR2 FYNNEI. The CDR3 consists of 14 residues. The data stem from a study of T cell changes during pregnancy in multiple sclerosis. The method was immunoSEQ multiplex PCR; TCRdb's version includes in-frame clones alone and lacks a portion of them. The repertoire holds 65,000 to 85,000 clones, with more than 80% as singletons. The chain is built from TRBV2 and TRBJ2-7; 10 bases fit TRBD1. The starting material was CD4+ T cells from peripheral blood mononuclear cells, obtained before pregnancy. This clonotype originated in a female donor with multiple sclerosis, enrolled in a pregnancy study. CDR3 DNA sequence: TGTGCCAGCAGGAGGACAGGGGGAGCCTACGAGCAGTACTTC. This translates into CASRRTGGAYEQYF.